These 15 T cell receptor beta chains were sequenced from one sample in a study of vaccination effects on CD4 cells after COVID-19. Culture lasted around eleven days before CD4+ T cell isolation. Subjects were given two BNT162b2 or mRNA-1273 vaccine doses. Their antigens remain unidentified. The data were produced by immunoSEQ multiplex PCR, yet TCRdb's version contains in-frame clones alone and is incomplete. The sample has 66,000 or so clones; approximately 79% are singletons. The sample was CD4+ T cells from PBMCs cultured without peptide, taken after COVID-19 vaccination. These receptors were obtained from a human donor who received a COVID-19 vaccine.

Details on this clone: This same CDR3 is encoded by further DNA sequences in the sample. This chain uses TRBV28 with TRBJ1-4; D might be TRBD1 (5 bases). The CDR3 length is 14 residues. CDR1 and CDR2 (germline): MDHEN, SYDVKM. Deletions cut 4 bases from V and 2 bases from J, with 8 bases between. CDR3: CASSSQGTNEKLFF. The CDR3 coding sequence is TGTGCCAGCAGTTCCCAGGGCACTAATGAAAAACTGTTTTTT.

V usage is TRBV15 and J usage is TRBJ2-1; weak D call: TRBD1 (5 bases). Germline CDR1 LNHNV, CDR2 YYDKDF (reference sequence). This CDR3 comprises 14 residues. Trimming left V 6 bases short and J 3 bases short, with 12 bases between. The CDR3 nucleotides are TGTGCCACCAGGTCCGAGGACATCTACAATGAGCAGTTCTTC. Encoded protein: CATRSEDIYNEQFF.

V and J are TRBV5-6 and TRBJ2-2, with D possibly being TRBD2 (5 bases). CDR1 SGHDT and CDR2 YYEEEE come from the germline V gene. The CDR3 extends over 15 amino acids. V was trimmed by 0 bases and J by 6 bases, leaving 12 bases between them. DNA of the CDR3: TGTGCCAGCAGCTTGGGTACGGGATTCTCCGGGGAGCTGTTTTTT. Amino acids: CASSLGTGFSGELFF.

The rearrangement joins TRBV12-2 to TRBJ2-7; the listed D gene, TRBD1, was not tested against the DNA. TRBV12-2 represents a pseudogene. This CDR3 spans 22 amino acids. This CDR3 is CASRLDADRGLSYCWGFYEQYV. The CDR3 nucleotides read TGTGCAAGTCGTTTAGATGCGGACAGGGGGCTCTCCTACTGTTGGGGCTTCTACGAGCAGTACGTC.

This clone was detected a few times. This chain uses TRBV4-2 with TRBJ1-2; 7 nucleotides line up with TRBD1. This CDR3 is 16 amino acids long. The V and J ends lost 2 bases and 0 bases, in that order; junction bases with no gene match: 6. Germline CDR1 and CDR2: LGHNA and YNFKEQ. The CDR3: CASSQRGTAPNYGYTF. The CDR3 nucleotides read TGTGCCAGCAGCCAACGCGGGACAGCACCTAACTATGGCTACACCTTC.

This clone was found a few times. The CDR3 region is CASSRDFNTGSFHYEQYV. The CDR3 DNA follows: TGTGCCAGCAGCAGGGATTTTAATACAGGGTCTTTCCACTACGAGCAGTACGTC. The V gene is TRBV5-5, the J gene TRBJ2-7, with TRBD1 as a possible D gene (6 bases). Per the germline V gene, CDR1 is SGHKS and CDR2 is YYEKEE (reference sequence). CDR3 length equals 18 residues. V gave up 4 bases and J gave up 3 bases, with 26 bases separating them.

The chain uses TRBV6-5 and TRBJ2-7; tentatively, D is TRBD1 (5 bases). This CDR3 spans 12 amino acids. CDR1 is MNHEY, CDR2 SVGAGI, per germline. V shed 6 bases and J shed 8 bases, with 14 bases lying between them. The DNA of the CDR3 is TGTGCCAGCAGCCCCGACAGTGTCAAGCAGTACGTC. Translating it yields CASSPDSVKQYV.

CDR3 DNA sequence: TGTGCCAGCAGCTTTCGAGGGGGGGACACCGGGGAGCTGTTTTTT. Translated: CASSFRGGDTGELFF. The chain employs TRBV5-6 and TRBJ2-2; a weak D match, TRBD2 (7 bases). This CDR3 contains 15 residues. V dropped 2 bases and J dropped 3 bases, with 11 bases sitting between them. Germline loops: CDR1 SGHDT, CDR2 YYEEEE.

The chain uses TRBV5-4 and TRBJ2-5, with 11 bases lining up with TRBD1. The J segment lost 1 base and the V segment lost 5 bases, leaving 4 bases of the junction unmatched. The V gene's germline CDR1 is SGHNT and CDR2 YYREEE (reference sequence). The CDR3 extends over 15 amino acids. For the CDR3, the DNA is TGTGCCAGCAGGTCCGGGACAGGGGGCCAAGAGACCCAGTACTTC. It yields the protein CASRSGTGGQETQYF. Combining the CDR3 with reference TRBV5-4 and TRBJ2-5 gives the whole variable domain ETGVTQSPTHLIKTRGQQVTLRCSSQSGHNTVSWYQQALGQGPQFIFQYYREEENGRGNFPPRFSGLQFPNYSSELNVNALELDDSALYLCASRSGTGGQETQYFGPGTRLLVL.

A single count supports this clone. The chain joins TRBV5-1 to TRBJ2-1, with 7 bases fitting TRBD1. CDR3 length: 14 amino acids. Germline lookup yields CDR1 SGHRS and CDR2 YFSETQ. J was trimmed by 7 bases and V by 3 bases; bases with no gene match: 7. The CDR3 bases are TGCGCCAGCAGCTCAGGGGGTCCGGGGAATGAGCAGTTCTTC. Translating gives CASSSGGPGNEQFF.

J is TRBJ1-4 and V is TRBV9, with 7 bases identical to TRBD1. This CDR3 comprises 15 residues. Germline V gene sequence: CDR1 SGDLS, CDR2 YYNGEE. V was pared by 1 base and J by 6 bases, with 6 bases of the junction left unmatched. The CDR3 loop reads CASSVTTGRHEKLFF. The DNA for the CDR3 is TGTGCCAGCAGCGTAACGACAGGGAGGCATGAAAAACTGTTTTTT.

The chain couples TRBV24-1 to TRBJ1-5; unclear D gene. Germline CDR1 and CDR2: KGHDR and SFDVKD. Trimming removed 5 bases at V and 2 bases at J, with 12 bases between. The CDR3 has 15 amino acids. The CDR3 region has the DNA TGTGCCACCAGTGCATCTCGGATGGGCAATCAGCCCCAGCATTTT. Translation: CATSASRMGNQPQHF.

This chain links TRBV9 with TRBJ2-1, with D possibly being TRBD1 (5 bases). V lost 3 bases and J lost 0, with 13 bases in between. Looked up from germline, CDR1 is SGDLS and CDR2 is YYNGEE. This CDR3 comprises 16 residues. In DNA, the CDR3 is TGTGCCAGCAGCGACCGGACATCTCGCTCCTACAATGAGCAGTTCTTC. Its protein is CASSDRTSRSYNEQFF.

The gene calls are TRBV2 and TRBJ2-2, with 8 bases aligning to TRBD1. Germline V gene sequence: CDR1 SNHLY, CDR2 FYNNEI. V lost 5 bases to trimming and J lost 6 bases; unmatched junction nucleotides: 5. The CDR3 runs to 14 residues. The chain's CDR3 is CASSPQGASGELFF. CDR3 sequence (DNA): TGTGCCAGCAGTCCGCAGGGGGCATCCGGGGAGCTGTTTTTT.

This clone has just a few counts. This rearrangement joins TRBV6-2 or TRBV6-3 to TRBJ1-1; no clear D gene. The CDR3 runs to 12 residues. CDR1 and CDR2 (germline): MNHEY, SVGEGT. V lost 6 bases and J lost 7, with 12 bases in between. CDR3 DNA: TGTGCCAGCAGCCAGCGGGAGAGTGAAGCTTTCTTT. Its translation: CASSQRESEAFF.